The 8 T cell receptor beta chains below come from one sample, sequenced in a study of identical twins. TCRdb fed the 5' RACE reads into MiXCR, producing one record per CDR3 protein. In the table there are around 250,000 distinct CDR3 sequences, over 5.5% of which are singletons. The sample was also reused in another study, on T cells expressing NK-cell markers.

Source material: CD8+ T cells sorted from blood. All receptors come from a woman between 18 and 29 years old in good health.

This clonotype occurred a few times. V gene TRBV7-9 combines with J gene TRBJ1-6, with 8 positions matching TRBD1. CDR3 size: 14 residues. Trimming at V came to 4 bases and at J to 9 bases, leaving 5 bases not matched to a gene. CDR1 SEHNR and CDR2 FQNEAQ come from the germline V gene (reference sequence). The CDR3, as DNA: TGTGCCAGCAGCTCCGGACAGGGACGTTCACCCCTCCACTTT. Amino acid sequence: CASSSGQGRSPLHF.

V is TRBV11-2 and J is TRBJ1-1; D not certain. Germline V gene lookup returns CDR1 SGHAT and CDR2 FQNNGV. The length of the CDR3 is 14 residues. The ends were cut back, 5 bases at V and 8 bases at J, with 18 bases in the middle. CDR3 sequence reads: CASSRLVEGGEAFF. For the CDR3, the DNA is TGTGCCAGCAGCCGACTCGTGGAGGGCGGGGAAGCTTTCTTT.

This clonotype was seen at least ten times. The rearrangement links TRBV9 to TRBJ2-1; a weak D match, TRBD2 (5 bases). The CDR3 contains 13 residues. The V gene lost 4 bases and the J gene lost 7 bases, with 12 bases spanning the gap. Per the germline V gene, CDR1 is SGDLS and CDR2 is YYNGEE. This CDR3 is CASSLSTGNEQFF. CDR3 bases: TGTGCCAGCAGCCTATCCACGGGGAATGAGCAGTTCTTC. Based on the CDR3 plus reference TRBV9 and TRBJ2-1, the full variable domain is DSGVTQTPKHLITATGQRVTLRCSPRSGDLSVYWYQQSLDQGLQFLIQYYNGEERAKGNILERFSAQQFPDLHSELNLSSLELGDSALYFCASSLSTGNEQFFGPGTRLTVL.

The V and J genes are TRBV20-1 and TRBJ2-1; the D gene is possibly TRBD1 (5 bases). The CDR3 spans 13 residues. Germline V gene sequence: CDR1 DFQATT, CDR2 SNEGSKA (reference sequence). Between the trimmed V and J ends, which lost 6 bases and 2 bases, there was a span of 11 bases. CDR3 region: CSAGPGTYNEQFF. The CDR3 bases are TGCAGTGCAGGCCCAGGGACCTACAATGAGCAGTTCTTC.

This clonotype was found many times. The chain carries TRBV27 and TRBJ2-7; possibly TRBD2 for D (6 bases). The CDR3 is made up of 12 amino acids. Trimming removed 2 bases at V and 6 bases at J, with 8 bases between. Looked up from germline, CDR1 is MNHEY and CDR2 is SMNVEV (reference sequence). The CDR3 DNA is TGTGCCAGCAGTTTAGGGGGGAGCGAGCAGTACTTC. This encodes CASSLGGSEQYF.

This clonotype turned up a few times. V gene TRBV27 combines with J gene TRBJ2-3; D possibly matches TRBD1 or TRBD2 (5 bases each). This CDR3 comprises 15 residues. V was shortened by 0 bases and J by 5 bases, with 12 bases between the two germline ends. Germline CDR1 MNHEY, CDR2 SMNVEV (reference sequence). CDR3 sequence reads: CASSLSRGVQDTQYF. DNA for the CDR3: TGTGCCAGCAGTTTATCCCGAGGGGTACAAGATACGCAGTATTTT.

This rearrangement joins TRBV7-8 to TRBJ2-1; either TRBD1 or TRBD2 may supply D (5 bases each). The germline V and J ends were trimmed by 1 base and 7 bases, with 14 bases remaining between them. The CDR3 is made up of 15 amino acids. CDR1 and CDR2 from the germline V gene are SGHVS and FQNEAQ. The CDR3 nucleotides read TGTGCCAGCAGCTTAGGGGTCGGGGCCAGGAATGAGCAGTTCTTC. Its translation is CASSLGVGARNEQFF.

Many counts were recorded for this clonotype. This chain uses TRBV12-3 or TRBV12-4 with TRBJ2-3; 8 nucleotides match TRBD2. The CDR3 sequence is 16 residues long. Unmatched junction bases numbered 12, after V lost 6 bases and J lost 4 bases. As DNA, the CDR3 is TGTGCCAGCAGACTGGGAACTAGCGGATTTTCAGATACGCAGTATTTT. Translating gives CASRLGTSGFSDTQYF.